These T cell receptor beta chains were read from a single sample in a study of OX40 agonist ivuxolimab in advanced cancers. TCRdb keeps only in-frame clones here, not all; method: immunoSEQ multiplex PCR. The table has about 5,100 clones, roughly two thirds seen once. The input for sequencing was CD4+ or CD8+ T cells sorted from blood, taken in a trial of the OX40 agonist ivuxolimab. These receptor sequences come from an adult with an advanced solid tumor such as melanoma, head and neck, liver or kidney cancer. CDR3s include the opening cysteine and the closing phenylalanine or tryptophan. D genes are given only for firm matches. Only some rows state a clone size, as once, few, many or a class for expanded clones.

TRBJ2-7	TRBV29-1	TRBD2	medium-sized	TGCAGCGTCAGGGACTACACCTACGAGCAGTACTTC	CSVRDYTYEQYF
TRBJ1-3	TRBV7-8	.	.	TGTGCCAGCAGCTTATTGTCAGGGAATGCAAACACCATATATTTT	CASSLLSGNANTIYF
TRBJ2-7	TRBV6-1	.	.	TGTGCCAGCAGTGAAGCGCAGTCCGGGGCCTACGAGCAGTGCTTC	CASSEAQSGAYEQCF
TRBJ2-1	TRBV19	TRBD1	.	TGTGCCAGTAGTATTACCGGGACAGGAGTGAATGAGCAGTTCTTC	CASSITGTGVNEQFF
TRBJ2-5	TRBV15	TRBD2	.	TGTGCCACCAGCAGAGATCGGGGGGAGGCTCGGGGAGAGACCCAGTACTTC	CATSRDRGEARGETQYF
TRBJ2-1	TRBV12-5	.	.	TGTGCTAGTGCCCCCAGGGTCAATGAGCAGTTCTTC	CASAPRVNEQFF
TRBJ1-1	TRBV6-1	.	.	TGTGCCAGTGGACAGCTGAACACTGAAGCTTTCTTT	CASGQLNTEAFF
TRBJ1-3	TRBV9	.	.	TGTGCCAGCAGCGTCGGGGATCCTATCTCTGGAAACACCATATATTTT	CASSVGDPISGNTIYF
TRBJ2-7	TRBV9	.	.	TGTGCCAGCAGCGTCGATCCTATAGCGGCTTCCTACGAGCAGTACTTC	CASSVDPIAASYEQYF
TRBJ1-5	TRBV18	TRBD1	once	TGTGCCAGCTCACCAAGGGCCCAACAGGGGGCTGAGCAGCCCCAGCATTTT	CASSPRAQQGAEQPQHF
TRBJ1-3	TRBV19	.	.	TGTGCCAGTACGCGTGCTGGGGGGCCTGGAAACACCATATATTTT	CASTRAGGPGNTIYF
TRBJ2-5	TRBV19	TRBD2	.	TGTGCCAGTAGTCAGGGACTAGCGGGGTATCTAGAGACCCAGTACTTC	CASSQGLAGYLETQYF
TRBJ1-6	TRBV27	.	.	TGTGCCAGCAGTCAATTTGGGGCGACAGAGCCCCTCCACTTT	CASSQFGATEPLHF
TRBJ1-1	TRBV2	.	.	TGTGCCAGCAGTGAAGACTCGACAGTTAGGAATGAAGCTTTCTTT	CASSEDSTVRNEAFF
TRBJ2-7	TRBV7-6	TRBD1	few	TGTGCCAGCAGCGCGCCGGGACAGTTGTACGAGCAGTACTTC	CASSAPGQLYEQYF
TRBJ2-3	TRBV11-2	.	few	TGTGCCAGCAGCTCATACCTAGGCTCTTTGGTAGATACGCAGTATTTT	CASSSYLGSLVDTQYF
TRBJ2-7	TRBV7-3	.	.	TGTGCCAGCAGCTTAGGGACATACGAGCAGTACTTC	CASSLGTYEQYF
TRBJ1-5	TRBV6-9	TRBD1	.	TGTGCCAGCAGTCTGGACAGGGGACCGAATCAGCCCCAGCATTTT	CASSLDRGPNQPQHF
TRBJ2-3	TRBV5-1	.	.	TGCGCCAGCAGCTACCCTTCAGGTAACACAGATACGCAGTATTTT	CASSYPSGNTDTQYF
TRBJ2-7	TRBV30	.	.	TGTGCCTGGACCTCCGGGATGGGAAGCGACGAGCAGTACTTC	CAWTSGMGSDEQYF
TRBJ2-1	TRBV11-2	TRBD2	.	TGTGCCAGCAGCTTAGGCGGGAGGGCTAGCAATGAGCAGTTCTTC	CASSLGGRASNEQFF
TRBJ1-1	TRBV6-5	.	.	TGTGCCAGCAGTTACTCGGCCCTAGGCGACACTGAAGCTTTCTTT	CASSYSALGDTEAFF
TRBJ2-7	TRBV7-9	TRBD1	.	TGTGCCAGCACCCGACAGGGGACCTACGAGCAGTACTTC	CASTRQGTYEQYF
TRBJ2-1	TRBV19	TRBD2	.	TGTGCCAGTAAGGGGACTAGCGGGAGGGGGGATGAGCAGTTCTTC	CASKGTSGRGDEQFF
TRBJ2-3	TRBV5-1	.	.	TGCGCCAGCAGCCTGGAGAGGAGCACAGATACGCAGTATTTT	CASSLERSTDTQYF
TRBJ1-1	TRBV28	.	.	TGTGCCAGCAGTGGGAGGGCTTTCTTT	CASSGRAFF
TRBJ2-1	TRBV6-1	TRBD2	once	TGTGCCAGCAGCGCGGGACTAGCGATCTACAATGAGCAGTTCTTC	CASSAGLAIYNEQFF
TRBJ1-1	TRBV6-1	.	few	TGTGCCAGCAATCAGGGCTCGGGTGAAGCTTTCTTT	CASNQGSGEAFF
TRBJ2-1	TRBV28	.	.	TGTGCCAGCAGTTTTAGGGGACCCAATGAGCAGTTCTTC	CASSFRGPNEQFF
TRBJ2-5	TRBV10-1	TRBD2	.	TGCGCCAGCCTAACTAGCGGGCCTCCGGAGACCCAGTACTTC	CASLTSGPPETQYF